The clone carrying this T cell receptor beta chain appeared a few times. No antigen is known for it. Unique molecular identifiers were incorporated when the TCRbeta library was constructed. Each CDR3 protein is one row after TCRdb ran MiXCR on the PCR reads. The repertoire has fewer than 450,000 distinct CDR3 sequences, about 17% of them found once; the top ten carry about 41%. This sample is part of a study of T-cell reconstitution after alpha-beta-depleted transplantation in children. Whole-study results and caveats: Counts and diversity of T cells one year after transplant came mostly from newly produced T cells. Some patients showed high day-60 TCRbeta diversity, which derived from surviving recipient T cells and thymic progenitors.

The CDR3 has 16 residues. Between the trimmed V and J ends, which lost 2 bases and 0 bases, there was a span of 13 bases. The V gene's germline CDR1 is MDHEN and CDR2 SYDVKM. This sequence originates from a male patient between 2 and 10 years old who had a stem cell transplant for acute lymphoblastic leukemia, so the T cells may come from the graft donor. V is TRBV28 and J is TRBJ1-1; maybe TRBD1 (6 bases). The input for sequencing was PBMCs, mostly from graft donor cells, taken 360 days after TCRalphabeta/CD19-depleted stem cell transplant. The CDR3 spells CASSLAGGGVNTEAFF. CDR3 coding DNA: TGTGCCAGCAGTTTAGCCGGGGGCGGTGTGAACACTGAAGCTTTCTTT.